The entry that follows covers one T cell receptor beta chain sequence. This specimen belongs to a study of T cell changes during pregnancy in multiple sclerosis. Repertoires were generated with immunoSEQ multiplex PCR, while TCRdb's copy carries only in-frame clones and drops some. The sample has about 110,000 clones, 90% to 95% seen once. Germline-derived CDR1 and CDR2 are SQVTM and ANQGSEA. J gave up 5 bases and V 6 bases, and 13 bases lay outside the gene matches. The CDR3 contains 15 residues. The sequences come from peripheral blood, collected in the third trimester of pregnancy. This clonotype was sampled from a female donor with multiple sclerosis, enrolled in a pregnancy study. The chain has TRBV29-1 and TRBJ2-5; 9 bases are a match to TRBD2. The CDR3 coding sequence is TGCAGCGTCCGCGGGGCGGGAGGGCCGGGGGAGACCCAGTACTTC. This sequence encodes CSVRGAGGPGETQYF.